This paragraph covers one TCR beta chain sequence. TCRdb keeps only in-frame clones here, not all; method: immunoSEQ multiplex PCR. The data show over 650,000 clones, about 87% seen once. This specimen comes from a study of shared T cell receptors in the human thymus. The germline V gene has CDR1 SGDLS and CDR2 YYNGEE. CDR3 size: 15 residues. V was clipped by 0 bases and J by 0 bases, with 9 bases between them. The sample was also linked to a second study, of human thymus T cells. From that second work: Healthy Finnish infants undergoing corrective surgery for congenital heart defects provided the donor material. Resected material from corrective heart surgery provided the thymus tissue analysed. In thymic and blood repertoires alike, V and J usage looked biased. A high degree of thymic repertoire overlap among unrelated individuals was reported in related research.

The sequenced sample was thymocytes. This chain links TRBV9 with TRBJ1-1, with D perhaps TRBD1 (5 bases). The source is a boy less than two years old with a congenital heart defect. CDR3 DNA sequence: TGTGCCAGCAGCGTAGGGGGCGAGATGAACACTGAAGCTTTCTTT. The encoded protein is CASSVGGEMNTEAFF.